The 11 T cell receptor beta chains listed next were all sequenced from one sample in a study of neurological immune-mediated disorders. TCRdb called the 5' RACE reads again in MiXCR, with one record for every CDR3 protein. Of about 38,000 distinct CDR3 sequences listed, 6.5% to 8.5% are singletons. Sample: CD4+ T cells from blood. Receptors were obtained from a man aged 50 to 60 in good health.

The sample holds many counts of this clonotype. The genes are TRBV24-1 and TRBJ2-3; D is undetermined. Trimming cost V 5 bases and J 4 bases, with 3 bases left between them. The CDR3 consists of 11 residues. Germline CDR1 and CDR2: KGHDR and SFDVKD. The DNA for the CDR3 is TGTGCCACCAGTGCGTCAGATACGCAGTATTTT. It codes for CATSASDTQYF.

By share, this clonotype counts as medium-sized (0.01 to 0.1%). V and J are TRBV12-3 or TRBV12-4 and TRBJ1-2, with D tentatively TRBD1 (5 bases). CDR3 length: 11 amino acids. The CDR3 reads CATDAGYGYTF. CDR3 nucleotides: TGTGCTACGGATGCAGGGTATGGCTACACCTTC.

In its sample, this clonotype was seen many times. The chain uses TRBV10-3 and TRBJ2-1; no clear D. Looked up from germline, CDR1 is ENHRY and CDR2 is SYGVKD. V was trimmed by 10 bases and J by 2 bases, leaving 15 bases between them. CDR3 length: 14 amino acids. This chain's CDR3 is CATVGSATYNEQFF. The CDR3 DNA reads as TGTGCCACCGTTGGAAGCGCTACCTACAATGAGCAGTTCTTC.

This clonotype came up many times. This CDR3 reads CAIRPGGGQDYGYTF. DNA for the CDR3: TGTGCCATCAGACCAGGAGGGGGGCAGGACTATGGCTACACCTTC. The chain is built from TRBV10-3 and TRBJ1-2; D might be TRBD1 (6 bases). Germline V gene sequence: CDR1 ENHRY, CDR2 SYGVKD. The CDR3 length is 15 residues. The V end was cut by 6 bases, the J end by 3 bases, with 17 bases between.

There are a few counts of this clonotype. The genes are TRBV30 and TRBJ1-4, with D perhaps matching TRBD1 (6 bases). This CDR3 has 18 residues. Deletions cut 1 base from V and 1 base from J, with 19 bases between. Germline loops: CDR1 GTSNPN, CDR2 SVGIG (reference sequence). The CDR3 nucleotides read TGTGCCTGGAGTGGATATGCGGGACACGGGGGAACTAATGAAAAACTGTTTTTT. It is translated as CAWSGYAGHGGTNEKLFF.

This clonotype occurred many times. The chain carries TRBV5-1 and TRBJ2-7, with unresolved D. V was cut by 4 bases and J by 5 bases, with 7 bases left in between. Germline values: CDR1 SGHRS, CDR2 YFSETQ. This CDR3 has 11 amino acids. The CDR3 region is CASSKRDEQYF. The CDR3 nucleotides read TGCGCCAGCAGCAAAAGGGACGAGCAGTACTTC. Full variable domain (rest looked up from reference TRBV5-1 and TRBJ2-7): KAGVTQTPRYLIKTRGQQVTLSCSPISGHRSVSWYQQTPGQGLQFLFEYFSETQRNKGNFPGRFSGRQFSNSRSEMNVSTLELGDSALYLCASSKRDEQYFGPGTRLTVT.

This clonotype appeared many times. The V call is TRBV20-1, the J call TRBJ2-1; D not resolved. The CDR3 spans 11 residues. V was shortened by 5 bases and J by 10 bases, with 12 bases between the two germline ends. Germline V gives CDR1 DFQATT, CDR2 SNEGSKA (reference sequence). Here the CDR3 DNA reads TGCAGTGCTTATGGATCTCTAGAGCAGTTCTTC. It specifies CSAYGSLEQFF.

Ten or more counts support this clonotype. The rearrangement links TRBV20-1 to TRBJ2-5, with 8 bases matching TRBD1. The germline CDR1 and CDR2 sequences are DFQATT and SNEGSKA (reference sequence). V dropped 1 base and J dropped 2; count of bases not matched to a gene: 9. The CDR3 has 16 residues. The CDR3 loop is CSARGSGGRTQETQYF. In DNA form, the CDR3 reads TGCAGTGCTAGAGGATCAGGGGGCCGTACTCAAGAGACCCAGTACTTC.

This clonotype was observed many times. The chain links TRBV29-1 to TRBJ1-1, with D perhaps matching TRBD1 (5 bases). The CDR3 covers 14 residues. From germline, CDR1 is SQVTM and CDR2 ANQGSEA. V lost 4 bases, J lost 5 bases, and 17 bases lay in between. CDR3 DNA sequence: TGCAGCGTTGCGTGGGCATCTGGGGGAACTGAAGCTTTCTTT. Translated, it gives CSVAWASGGTEAFF.

This clonotype was counted ten times or more. The chain recombines TRBV3-1 with TRBJ1-2; no firm D call. V gave up 4 bases and J gave up 8 bases, with 14 bases separating them. CDR1 and CDR2 (germline): LGHDT, YNNKEL (reference sequence). The CDR3 spans 13 residues. As DNA, the CDR3 is TGTGCCAGCAGCCTCAAAACCCCCGGGGGCTACACCTTC. As protein: CASSLKTPGGYTF.

This clonotype came up many times. The chain uses TRBV27 and TRBJ2-3; a possible D gene is TRBD2 (6 bases). The germline V gene has CDR1 MNHEY and CDR2 SMNVEV (reference sequence). This CDR3 is 13 amino acids long. Trimming cost V 5 bases and J 4 bases, with 10 bases left between them. CDR3 nucleotide sequence: TGTGCCAGCAGTCGACTAGATGCAGATACGCAGTATTTT. Translated, it gives CASSRLDADTQYF.